What follows are 13 T cell receptor beta chains derived from one specimen sequenced in a study of blood T cell repertoires in COVID-19. Clones were read by immunoSEQ multiplex PCR, and TCRdb kept only the in-frame ones, dropping some. The sample includes over 35,000 clones, 75% to 90% seen only once; the top ten take around 33%. Sequencing was performed on peripheral blood. The source of these receptors is a woman over 75 with COVID-19, enrolled during active disease.

The chain combines TRBV27 with TRBJ2-1, with 10 bases aligning to TRBD2. Germline-derived CDR1 and CDR2 are MNHEY and SMNVEV (reference sequence). CDR3 size: 15 residues. V was pared by 4 bases and J by 3 bases, with 3 bases of the junction left unmatched. The CDR3 region is CASSYTSGVYNEQFF. In DNA form, the CDR3 reads TGTGCCAGCAGTTACACTAGCGGGGTCTACAATGAGCAGTTCTTC.

This clone showed up just once. The chain is built from TRBV27 and TRBJ1-2; a possible D gene is TRBD1 (5 bases). Germline assignment: CDR1 MNHEY and CDR2 SMNVEV (reference sequence). V lost 1 base to trimming and J lost 7 bases, with 16 bases between them. The CDR3 consists of 15 residues. The CDR3 is CASSLYSGITTGYTF. DNA for the CDR3: TGTGCCAGCAGTTTATATTCAGGGATTACGACTGGCTACACCTTC.

The rearrangement joins TRBV2 to TRBJ2-2, with 9 nucleotides matching TRBD2. This CDR3 contains 16 residues. Germline-derived CDR1 and CDR2 are SNHLY and FYNNEI. V trimming: 8 bases; J trimming: 5 bases; junction bases outside the gene matches: 12. CDR3 protein: CASRREVAGETGELFF. The CDR3 DNA follows: TGTGCCAGCCGACGGGAGGTAGCGGGAGAAACCGGGGAGCTGTTTTTT.

In its sample, this clone was seen a few times. CDR3 DNA sequence: TGTGCCAGCTCACCAGCCGGAGATCTTGAGAACACTGAAGCTTTCTTT. The encoded protein is CASSPAGDLENTEAFF. This chain connects TRBV18 to TRBJ1-1; D not resolved. The V end lost 2 bases, the J end lost 1 base, and 14 bases lay between the germline ends. Germline V gene lookup returns CDR1 KGHSH and CDR2 LQKENI. This CDR3 has 16 amino acids.

The genes are TRBV19 and TRBJ1-5; D call uncertain. V was cut by 7 bases and J by 7 bases, with 11 bases left in between. Germline CDR1 is LNHDA and CDR2 is SQIVND (reference sequence). The CDR3 runs 12 residues. The CDR3 region has the DNA TGTGCCAGTAATCGTTCAGGACAGCCCCAGCATTTT. It yields the protein CASNRSGQPQHF. Variable domain in full (rest from reference TRBV19 and TRBJ1-5): DGGITQSPKYLFRKEGQNVTLSCEQNLNHDAMYWYRQDPGQGLRLIYYSQIVNDFQKGDIAEGYSVSREKKESFPLTVTSAQKNPTAFYLCASNRSGQPQHFGDGTRLSIL.

The chain employs TRBV28 and TRBJ1-2; D ambiguous. The V end was cut by 5 bases, the J end by 4 bases, with 14 bases between. The CDR3 is 14 amino acids. Germline CDR1 MDHEN, CDR2 SYDVKM. The CDR3 DNA follows: TGTGCCAGCAGTCCTCCCCTATACGCCTATGGCTACACCTTC. As protein: CASSPPLYAYGYTF.

The CDR3 sequence is CASSLGLDQFF. The CDR3 nucleotides are TGTGCCAGCAGTTTAGGACTGGACCAGTTCTTC. The chain employs TRBV28 and TRBJ2-1; D is possibly TRBD2 (5 bases). V gave up 2 bases and J gave up 13 bases, with 9 bases separating them. Germline CDR1 MDHEN, CDR2 SYDVKM. The CDR3 totals 11 residues.

The chain uses TRBV18 and TRBJ2-1; D is uncertain. The germline V and J ends were trimmed by 0 bases and 0 bases, with 6 bases remaining between them. This CDR3 has 15 amino acids. Germline CDR1 reads KGHSH; CDR2 reads LQKENI. CDR3 DNA: TGTGCCAGCTCACCACCCCCCTTCTCCTACAATGAGCAGTTCTTC. Amino acids: CASSPPPFSYNEQFF. Using reference TRBV18 and TRBJ2-1 for the parts outside the CDR3, the full variable domain is NAGVMQNPRHLVRRRGQEARLRCSPMKGHSHVYWYRQLPEEGLKFMVYLQKENIIDESGMPKERFSAEFPKEGPSILRIQQVVRGDSAAYFCASSPPPFSYNEQFFGPGTRLTVL.

J is TRBJ2-7 and V is TRBV3-1 (or the pseudogene TRBV3-2); 8 bases fit TRBD2. This CDR3 region has 17 residues. CDR1 is LGHDT and CDR2 is YNNKEL in the germline V gene (reference sequence). Trimming removed 0 bases from V and 4 bases from J; junction bases left unmatched: 11. The CDR3 sequence: CASSQDLEAGDQYEQYF. DNA of the CDR3: TGTGCCAGCAGCCAAGATCTTGAAGCGGGGGACCAATACGAGCAGTACTTC.

CDR3: CASSVEGLAGAGETQYF. CDR3 DNA: TGTGCCAGCAGCGTAGAGGGACTAGCGGGAGCAGGGGAGACCCAGTACTTC. The chain links TRBV9 to TRBJ2-5; 14 bases fit TRBD2. Germline V CDR1 and CDR2: SGDLS, YYNGEE. V was clipped by 0 bases and J by 5 bases; unmatched bases: 6. The CDR3 spans 17 residues.

The chain carries TRBV4-3 and TRBJ2-1; D is unclear. This CDR3 has 14 residues. In germline, CDR1 is LGHNA, CDR2 YSLEER. V lost 0 bases, J lost 2 bases, and 5 bases lay in between. The CDR3 spells CASSQDIAYNEQFF. CDR3 bases: TGCGCCAGCAGCCAAGACATTGCCTACAATGAGCAGTTCTTC.

The V gene is TRBV29-1, the J gene TRBJ1-2; 9 bases are a match to TRBD1. CDR3 length: 12 amino acids. V lost 1 base and J lost 8; bases outside the gene matches: 2. In germline, CDR1 is SQVTM, CDR2 ANQGSEA. Here the CDR3 reads CSVEGTGVGYTF. In DNA form, the CDR3 reads TGCAGCGTTGAAGGGACAGGGGTCGGCTACACCTTC.

This chain uses TRBV16 with TRBJ2-1; D is unclear. The CDR3 consists of 15 residues. V lost 4 bases to trimming and J lost 1 base, with 11 bases between them. The germline V gene encodes CDR1 KGHSY and CDR2 FQNENV. The CDR3 loop is CASSPAAVSYNEQFF. CDR3 coding DNA: TGTGCCAGCAGCCCCGCGGCGGTTTCCTACAATGAGCAGTTCTTC.